This TCR beta chain emerged from a study of vaccination and CD4 T cells after COVID-19. Treatment described: approximately 9-day PBMC culture with coronavirus spike peptide pools or control peptides (ViraFEST assay). The V and J ends lost 5 bases and 12 bases, in that order; junction bases with no gene match: 13. Looked up from germline, CDR1 is SGHTA and CDR2 is FQGNSA. The CDR3 runs 16 residues. General observations from the study: SARS-CoV-2-reactive clonotypes showed a nonsignificant median rise from approximately 21 to 40.

This clonotype showed up just once. Its antigen remains unknown. Cultured CD4+ T cell DNA was sequenced using the Oncomine TCR Beta short-read assay. TCRdb re-called the PCR reads through MiXCR, storing one row per CDR3 protein. The table includes 18,000 or so distinct CDR3 sequences, approximately 49% detected once. The sequenced sample was CD4+ T cells from blood, cultured in vitro, obtained before SARS-CoV-2 vaccination. The rearrangement uses TRBV7-2 and TRBJ2-1; 13 bases are shared with TRBD2. The source of this sequence is a human donor who had recovered from COVID-19. CDR3 coding DNA: TGTGCCAGCAGCCCGAGAGGGACTAGCGGGGTCCCTGTGCAGTTCTTC. Translating gives CASSPRGTSGVPVQFF.